The T cell receptor (beta chain) described here comes from a study of cytomegalovirus exposure and HLA in healthy donors. Amplification used 60 Vbeta primers and 13 Jbeta primers. The protocol was immunoSEQ multiplex PCR, while the TCRdb copy is restricted to in-frame clones and leaves out a portion. The sample consists of some 110,000 clones, over 70% of them appearing once. This clone is a singleton in its sample. The CDR3 is 12 residues long. Looked up from germline, CDR1 is MGHRA and CDR2 is YSYEKL. The ends were cut back, 5 bases at V and 7 bases at J, with 8 bases in the middle. The receptor's source is a man younger than 40 in good health and CMV-seronegative. Material for sequencing was PBMCs. The J gene is TRBJ1-4, the V gene TRBV4-1, with D uncertain. This CDR3 is CASSFSGEKLFF. The CDR3 DNA sequence: TGCGCCAGCAGCTTCTCAGGTGAAAAACTGTTTTTT.